These T cell receptor beta chains were read from a single sample in a study of breast tumors, draining lymph nodes, adjacent tissues. One entry per CDR3 protein results from TCRdb running MiXCR on the multiplex PCR reads. The table lists roughly 120,000 distinct CDR3 sequences, just under 20% of them singletons, with about 3.7% in the top ten. Sequenced: axillary lymph node tissue. The receptors derive from a female donor with breast cancer. Some clones in this sample may be carry-over from other donors' samples. CDR3s include the opening cysteine and the closing phenylalanine or tryptophan. A D gene is named only where the DNA matches it firmly. For some rows the clone size is stated as once, few or many, or as a class when expanded; others skip it.

v_gene: TRBV3-1; abundance: NA; d_gene: NA; j_gene: TRBJ1-6; CDR3nt: TGTGCCAGCAGCCAAGCCCGGGTGGGGCTTGGGGGTGGCAATTCACCCCTCCACTTT; CDR3aa: CASSQARVGLGGGNSPLHF
v_gene: TRBV5-1; abundance: many; d_gene: NA; j_gene: TRBJ2-7; CDR3nt: TGCGCCAGCAGCTTGGCCAACGGCGGGACGATCTACGAGCAGTACTTC; CDR3aa: CASSLANGGTIYEQYF
v_gene: TRBV20-1; abundance: many; d_gene: TRBD2; j_gene: TRBJ2-5; CDR3nt: TGCAGTGCTAGAGATTTGCTAGCGGGTTCAGAGACCCAGTACTTC; CDR3aa: CSARDLLAGSETQYF
v_gene: TRBV7-3; abundance: many; d_gene: TRBD2; j_gene: TRBJ2-2; CDR3nt: TGTGCCAGCAGCCTTGGGGAGGGCACCGGGGAGCTGTTTTTT; CDR3aa: CASSLGEGTGELFF
v_gene: TRBV27; abundance: NA; d_gene: NA; j_gene: TRBJ2-2; CDR3nt: TGTGCCAGCAGCCCCCTCAACGGGGAGCTGTTTTTT; CDR3aa: CASSPLNGELFF
v_gene: TRBV4-1; abundance: many; d_gene: TRBD2; j_gene: TRBJ2-7; CDR3nt: TGCGCCAGCAGCCAAGTGAGCGGGAGTGGGAACTCCTACGAGCAGTACTTC; CDR3aa: CASSQVSGSGNSYEQYF
v_gene: TRBV7-8; abundance: many; d_gene: TRBD1; j_gene: TRBJ1-6; CDR3nt: TGTGCCAGCAGCATCCCTACCGGGACAGTGTATTCACCCCTCCACTTT; CDR3aa: CASSIPTGTVYSPLHF
v_gene: TRBV5-1; abundance: many; d_gene: NA; j_gene: TRBJ1-4; CDR3nt: TGCGCCAGCAGCAAAACAGGTGCAACTAATGAAAAACTGTTTTTT; CDR3aa: CASSKTGATNEKLFF
v_gene: TRBV7-9; abundance: many; d_gene: NA; j_gene: TRBJ1-2; CDR3nt: TGTGCCAGCAGCGCAGAGGAGATAGCCTTGGGCTACACCTTC; CDR3aa: CASSAEEIALGYTF
v_gene: TRBV27; abundance: NA; d_gene: NA; j_gene: TRBJ2-4; CDR3nt: TGTGCCAGCAGTTCGATTCGGGTAGCCAAAAACATTCAGTACTTC; CDR3aa: CASSSIRVAKNIQYF
v_gene: TRBV6-2/TRBV6-3; abundance: many; d_gene: TRBD1; j_gene: TRBJ2-5; CDR3nt: TGTGCCAGCACAGGACAGGGTCAAGAGACCCAGTACTTC; CDR3aa: CASTGQGQETQYF
v_gene: TRBV6-2/TRBV6-3; abundance: many; d_gene: NA; j_gene: TRBJ2-1; CDR3nt: TGTGCCAGCAGTTACCGTACTAGCCCAGAGGTTGAGCAGTTCTTC; CDR3aa: CASSYRTSPEVEQFF
v_gene: TRBV10-1; abundance: many; d_gene: NA; j_gene: TRBJ2-1; CDR3nt: TGCGCCAGCAGTTCTGGCGGGGCAGAGCATGAGCAGTTCTTC; CDR3aa: CASSSGGAEHEQFF
v_gene: TRBV4-1; abundance: NA; d_gene: TRBD1; j_gene: TRBJ1-4; CDR3nt: TGCGCCAGCAGCCAAGTGGGTGGGACAGTCAATGAAAAACTGTTTTTT; CDR3aa: CASSQVGGTVNEKLFF
v_gene: TRBV4-1; abundance: NA; d_gene: TRBD2; j_gene: TRBJ2-4; CDR3nt: TGCGCCAGCAGCCAGGCCGGGACTAGCGGGAGGGCCCTCGCCAAAACCATTCAGTACTTC; CDR3aa: CASSQAGTSGRALAKTIQYF
v_gene: TRBV10-1; abundance: many; d_gene: TRBD2; j_gene: TRBJ2-7; CDR3nt: TGCGCCAGCAGCCGTAGCGGGAGATCCAACGAGCAGTACTTC; CDR3aa: CASSRSGRSNEQYF
v_gene: TRBV9; abundance: few; d_gene: NA; j_gene: TRBJ2-3; CDR3nt: TGTGCCAGCAGCCTAGCCTCCGTTTCCACAGATACGCAGTATTTT; CDR3aa: CASSLASVSTDTQYF
v_gene: TRBV5-4; abundance: many; d_gene: TRBD1; j_gene: TRBJ2-5; CDR3nt: TGTGCCAGCAGCTCGTTGACAGGGGGGAAAGAGACCCAGTACTTC; CDR3aa: CASSSLTGGKETQYF
v_gene: TRBV19; abundance: many; d_gene: NA; j_gene: TRBJ2-3; CDR3nt: TGTGCCAGTAGTACCCAAGTGGGGACAGATACGCAGTATTTT; CDR3aa: CASSTQVGTDTQYF
v_gene: TRBV5-1; abundance: many; d_gene: TRBD1; j_gene: TRBJ2-3; CDR3nt: TGCGCCAGCAGCTTGGAGGGACAGGCAGATACGCAGTATTTT; CDR3aa: CASSLEGQADTQYF
v_gene: TRBV25-1; abundance: many; d_gene: TRBD2; j_gene: TRBJ2-7; CDR3nt: TGTGCCAGCAGTGATTCTAGCGGATCCTACGAGCAGTACTTC; CDR3aa: CASSDSSGSYEQYF
v_gene: TRBV9; abundance: many; d_gene: TRBD1; j_gene: TRBJ1-2; CDR3nt: TGTGCCAGCAGCGTAGCTCGGGACAGGGTTTCGAACTATGGCTACACCTTC; CDR3aa: CASSVARDRVSNYGYTF
v_gene: TRBV10-1; abundance: many; d_gene: NA; j_gene: TRBJ1-5; CDR3nt: TGCGCCAGCTATATGGGGCGGGATAGCAATCAGCCCCAGCATTTT; CDR3aa: CASYMGRDSNQPQHF
v_gene: TRBV7-9; abundance: many; d_gene: NA; j_gene: TRBJ2-6; CDR3nt: TGTGCCAGCAGCCCGCAGGGCGTTGCTGGGGCCAACGTCCTGACTTTC; CDR3aa: CASSPQGVAGANVLTF
v_gene: TRBV19; abundance: many; d_gene: NA; j_gene: TRBJ2-1; CDR3nt: TGTGCCAGTACCGGAGCTCCCTCCTACAATGAGCAGTTCTTC; CDR3aa: CASTGAPSYNEQFF
v_gene: TRBV11-2; abundance: many; d_gene: NA; j_gene: TRBJ1-3; CDR3nt: TGTGCCAGCAGCTTAGAAGGTCCAGGGCATCTCTCTGGAAACACCATATATTTT; CDR3aa: CASSLEGPGHLSGNTIYF
v_gene: TRBV19; abundance: many; d_gene: TRBD1; j_gene: TRBJ2-5; CDR3nt: TGTGCCAGTAGTCCGGGACAGCCCCTGCAGACCCAGTACTTC; CDR3aa: CASSPGQPLQTQYF
v_gene: TRBV6-5; abundance: many; d_gene: NA; j_gene: TRBJ2-3; CDR3nt: TGTGCCAGCAGCCCCTTTGGCATCTCCGGGAGTAATACAGATACGCAGTATTTT; CDR3aa: CASSPFGISGSNTDTQYF
v_gene: TRBV20-1; abundance: many; d_gene: TRBD1; j_gene: TRBJ2-3; CDR3nt: TGCAGTGCTAGAGATCAGACAGGGACCACAGATACGCAGTATTTT; CDR3aa: CSARDQTGTTDTQYF
v_gene: TRBV6-2/TRBV6-3; abundance: many; d_gene: NA; j_gene: TRBJ2-7; CDR3nt: TGTGCCAGCAGTTACTCTTCGGGCGAGCAGTACTTC; CDR3aa: CASSYSSGEQYF
v_gene: TRBV9; abundance: many; d_gene: TRBD1; j_gene: TRBJ1-5; CDR3nt: TGTGCCAGCAGCTCCCGAGGGGGCGCGGAGGAGCCCCAGCATTTT; CDR3aa: CASSSRGGAEEPQHF
v_gene: TRBV19; abundance: many; d_gene: TRBD1; j_gene: TRBJ1-6; CDR3nt: TGTGCCAGTAGTATAGAAGCCGGACAGGGGGCGAATTCACCCCTCCACTTT; CDR3aa: CASSIEAGQGANSPLHF
v_gene: TRBV24-1; abundance: many; d_gene: NA; j_gene: TRBJ2-3; CDR3nt: TGTGCCACCAGTGATCCCGACAGAGCCACATATACGCAGTATTTT; CDR3aa: CATSDPDRATYTQYF
v_gene: TRBV7-8; abundance: many; d_gene: TRBD1; j_gene: TRBJ1-5; CDR3nt: TGTGCCAGCAGCTTAGTGGGCCTAGGGGGCAGTCAGCCCCAGCATTTT; CDR3aa: CASSLVGLGGSQPQHF
v_gene: TRBV7-3; abundance: many; d_gene: TRBD1; j_gene: TRBJ2-3; CDR3nt: TGTGCCAGCAGCCCAAGGGGACAGAGCACAGATACGCAGTATTTT; CDR3aa: CASSPRGQSTDTQYF
v_gene: TRBV28; abundance: many; d_gene: TRBD1; j_gene: TRBJ1-2; CDR3nt: TGTGCCAGCTCGGGACAGGGGACTGTCGGCTACACCTTC; CDR3aa: CASSGQGTVGYTF
v_gene: TRBV27; abundance: NA; d_gene: TRBD2; j_gene: TRBJ2-3; CDR3nt: TGTGCCAGCAGTCCAATTAGCGGGAGGAGGCTGAGCACAGATACGCAGTATTTT; CDR3aa: CASSPISGRRLSTDTQYF
v_gene: TRBV11-2; abundance: many; d_gene: NA; j_gene: TRBJ1-3; CDR3nt: TGTGCCAGCAGCTTAGCCGGGGTGATTACTGGAAACACCATATATTTT; CDR3aa: CASSLAGVITGNTIYF
v_gene: TRBV12-3/TRBV12-4; abundance: many; d_gene: TRBD1; j_gene: TRBJ2-1; CDR3nt: TGTGCCAGCAGTGAGCCCTACTCCGGGACAGGGGACTACAATGAGCAGTTCTTC; CDR3aa: CASSEPYSGTGDYNEQFF
v_gene: TRBV7-8; abundance: few; d_gene: NA; j_gene: TRBJ2-1; CDR3nt: TGTGCCAGCAGCTTAGCGAACGGCGTCAATGAGCAGTTCTTC; CDR3aa: CASSLANGVNEQFF
v_gene: TRBV7-3; abundance: many; d_gene: TRBD2; j_gene: TRBJ2-1; CDR3nt: TGTGCCAGCAGCTTAAGTCCAGCGGGGGGGCGAAATGAGCAGTTCTTC; CDR3aa: CASSLSPAGGRNEQFF
v_gene: TRBV5-1; abundance: many; d_gene: TRBD1; j_gene: TRBJ2-7; CDR3nt: TGCGCCAGCAGCTTTAGAGGGACAGGGCTGGGCTACGAGCAGTACTTC; CDR3aa: CASSFRGTGLGYEQYF
v_gene: TRBV19; abundance: few; d_gene: TRBD2; j_gene: TRBJ2-4; CDR3nt: TGTGCCAGTAGTATCCGTTCCCCAGCGGGGCGATCAAACATTCAGTACTTC; CDR3aa: CASSIRSPAGRSNIQYF
v_gene: TRBV12-3/TRBV12-4; abundance: many; d_gene: TRBD1; j_gene: TRBJ2-1; CDR3nt: TGTGCCAGCAGCCCGGGACAGGAATACAATGAGCAGTTCTTC; CDR3aa: CASSPGQEYNEQFF
v_gene: TRBV18; abundance: NA; d_gene: NA; j_gene: TRBJ1-5; CDR3nt: TGTGCCAGCTCACCAAGGGACGGAGGAGAGAGCCCCCAGCATTTT; CDR3aa: CASSPRDGGESPQHF
v_gene: TRBV7-9; abundance: NA; d_gene: NA; j_gene: TRBJ2-4; CDR3nt: TGTGCCAGCAGTCTAGTGGGTAGGGGGAGCGTTTCCAAAAACATTCAGTACTTC; CDR3aa: CASSLVGRGSVSKNIQYF
v_gene: TRBV15; abundance: many; d_gene: NA; j_gene: TRBJ1-4; CDR3nt: TGTGCCACCAGCAGAGCAGCGGGGAAGTCTGAAAAACTGTTTTTT; CDR3aa: CATSRAAGKSEKLFF
v_gene: TRBV15; abundance: many; d_gene: NA; j_gene: TRBJ1-5; CDR3nt: TGTGCCACCAGCAGAGAATCGGACAGTAATCAGCCCCAGCATTTT; CDR3aa: CATSRESDSNQPQHF
v_gene: TRBV19; abundance: many; d_gene: NA; j_gene: TRBJ1-2; CDR3nt: TGTGCCAGTAGAAAGGACGGCCCCTATGGCTACACCTTC; CDR3aa: CASRKDGPYGYTF
v_gene: TRBV7-9; abundance: many; d_gene: NA; j_gene: TRBJ2-7; CDR3nt: TGTGCCAGCAGCTCCCCCGGACACAGAGACTACGAGCAGTACTTC; CDR3aa: CASSSPGHRDYEQYF
v_gene: TRBV5-1; abundance: many; d_gene: NA; j_gene: TRBJ2-2; CDR3nt: TGCGCCAGCGGATTAACCGGGGAGCTGTTTTTT; CDR3aa: CASGLTGELFF
v_gene: TRBV18; abundance: many; d_gene: NA; j_gene: TRBJ2-7; CDR3nt: TGTGCCAGCTCACCACCAGCCGCCTACGAGCAGTACTTC; CDR3aa: CASSPPAAYEQYF